The present T cell receptor beta chain was sequenced within a study of T cells after yellow fever vaccination. On the study more broadly: SMART-Seq v4 Ultra Low Input prepared libraries from low-cell fractions. General study results and limits: Compared with primary, the secondary response was weaker and peaked at day 5, not 15.

Making TCR cDNA involved 5'RACE template switching, which added UMIs and a universal primer site. TCRdb reprocessed the 5' RACE reads with MiXCR, giving one entry per CDR3 protein. The sample lists 95,000 to 150,000 distinct CDR3 sequences, around 15% occurring once. Looked up from germline, CDR1 is ENHRY and CDR2 is SYGVKD. V was clipped by 5 bases and J by 0 bases, with 12 bases between them. CDR3 size: 15 residues. This clonotype was seen more than once but under ten times. Antigen specificity is unknown. The clonotype was recovered from a man between 18 and 29 years old who received the YFV17D yellow fever vaccine. Sequenced material: CD8+ T cells sorted from PBMCs, taken 5 days after the yellow fever booster vaccination. The chain joins TRBV10-3 to TRBJ2-3; a weak D match, TRBD2 (6 bases). The CDR3 nucleotides are TGTGCCATCAGTCCGGGGGACTCTAGCACAGATACGCAGTATTTT. Translation gives CAISPGDSSTDTQYF.